The 32 T cell receptor beta chains below come from one sample, sequenced in a study of cytomegalovirus exposure and HLA in healthy donors. Primers included in the PCR were 60 Vbeta and 13 Jbeta primers. Sequenced by immunoSEQ multiplex PCR; TCRdb stores in-frame clones only, minus some. This sample carries about 220,000 clones, over 80% of them seen once, and the ten largest clones take approximately 5.7%. The material sequenced was PBMCs. These receptors came from a man aged 35 to 55 in good health and CMV-seropositive.

This clone has only one observation. CDR3 loop: CAWAGSGSWGELFF. CDR3 in DNA: TGTGCCTGGGCCGGAAGCGGGAGTTGGGGGGAGCTGTTTTTT. The V call is TRBV30, the J call TRBJ2-2; 8 nucleotides agree with TRBD2. The CDR3 extends over 14 amino acids. The germline gives CDR1 GTSNPN, CDR2 SVGIG (reference sequence). V was clipped by 5 bases and J by 8 bases; unmatched bases: 10.

This clone was detected only once. V is TRBV7-8 and J is TRBJ1-2; D is possibly TRBD1 (5 bases). The CDR3 length is 14 residues. Germline CDR1 reads SGHVS; CDR2 reads FQNEAQ. V shed 4 bases and J shed 1 base, with 10 bases lying between them. CDR3 amino acids: CASSSGGDNYGYTF. CDR3 nucleotide sequence: TGTGCCAGCAGCTCAGGAGGGGATAACTATGGCTACACCTTC.

About this clone itself: This sample also contains other DNA sequences that code for the same CDR3. The V gene is TRBV10-1, the J gene TRBJ2-3, with 9 bases lining up with TRBD2. The CDR3 runs to 15 residues. Germline CDR1 WNHNN, CDR2 SYGVQD (reference sequence). V dropped 0 bases and J dropped 3; count of bases not matched to a gene: 1. This chain's CDR3 is CASSESAGGTDTQYF. CDR3 sequence (DNA): TGCGCCAGCAGTGAGTCCGCGGGAGGGACAGATACGCAGTATTTT.

This clone showed up just a few times. This same CDR3 is encoded by further DNA sequences in the sample. The chain uses TRBV4-2 and TRBJ2-1, with 14 bases lining up with TRBD2. Germline values: CDR1 LGHNA, CDR2 YNFKEQ. The CDR3 length is 16 residues. J was trimmed by 7 bases and V by 1 base; bases with no gene match: 3. CDR3 nucleotides: TGTGCCAGCAGCCAAGGGGGACTAGCGGGAGTAAATGAGCAGTTCTTC. It codes for CASSQGGLAGVNEQFF.

This clone was detected a few times. This chain connects TRBV5-4 to TRBJ2-5; 11 bases line up with TRBD2. The length of the CDR3 is 17 residues. Trimming removed 1 base from V and 5 bases from J; junction bases left unmatched: 10. In germline, CDR1 is SGHNT, CDR2 YYREEE (reference sequence). The CDR3 here is CASSLRKLAGVVETQYF. The DNA of the CDR3 is TGTGCCAGCAGCTTGAGGAAACTAGCGGGAGTGGTTGAGACCCAGTACTTC.

This chain connects TRBV18 to TRBJ2-7, with 10 bases lining up with TRBD2. Germline values: CDR1 KGHSH, CDR2 LQKENI. Germline trimming cut 5 bases from V and 2 bases from J; bases unmatched to any gene: 6. The CDR3 runs to 15 residues. As DNA, the CDR3 is TGTGCCAGCTCATCAGGACTAGCGGTGGCCTACGAGCAGTACTTC. Its protein product is CASSSGLAVAYEQYF.

This chain joins TRBV30 and TRBJ1-1, with D hard to call. Germline values: CDR1 GTSNPN, CDR2 SVGIG (reference sequence). CDR3 length: 15 residues. Trimming took 1 base from V and 0 from J, leaving 12 bases between them. Here the CDR3 reads CAWSAQTLMNTEAFF. The CDR3 DNA reads as TGTGCCTGGAGTGCCCAGACACTCATGAACACTGAAGCTTTCTTT.

The rearrangement links TRBV27 to TRBJ1-6; D is ambiguous. CDR3 length: 13 residues. CDR1 MNHEY and CDR2 SMNVEV come from the germline V gene (reference sequence). With 3 bases removed from V and 11 bases from J, the gap between germline ends came to 11 bases. CDR3 in amino acids: CASSFRGIAPLHF. CDR3 nucleotides: TGTGCCAGCAGTTTCCGGGGTATCGCACCCCTCCACTTT.

The rearrangement uses TRBV25-1 and TRBJ2-1, with 9 bases identical to TRBD2. Looked up from germline, CDR1 is MGHDK and CDR2 is SYGVNS. The CDR3 totals 16 residues. V trimming: 5 bases; J trimming: 7 bases; junction bases outside the gene matches: 12. The CDR3 spells CASSPKGREGLNEQFF. Here the CDR3 DNA reads TGTGCCAGCAGTCCAAAGGGGCGGGAGGGCTTAAATGAGCAGTTCTTC.

The V and J genes are TRBV5-1 and TRBJ2-3; 8 positions agree with TRBD2. The CDR3 contains 15 residues. Losses at the gene ends were 5 bases for V and 5 bases for J; bases not matched to a gene: 10. The germline CDR1 and CDR2 sequences are SGHRS and YFSETQ. The CDR3 nucleotides read TGCGCCAGCAGAGCCAGCGGGAGTACGAGAGATACGCAGTATTTT. This encodes CASRASGSTRDTQYF.

Here the CDR3 DNA reads TGCGCCAGCACCCCCTCAAAGGACAGGGGCACAGATACGCAGTATTTT. Protein sequence: CASTPSKDRGTDTQYF. The rearrangement uses TRBV23-1 and TRBJ2-3, with 8 bases fitting TRBD1. TRBV23-1 belongs to the ORF category, with a function that is uncertain. This CDR3 region has 16 residues. V shed 7 bases and J 1 base; nucleotides not matched to a gene: 10.

A few counts support this clone. V is TRBV27 and J is TRBJ2-7, with 13 bases aligning to TRBD2. V lost 3 bases, J lost 4 bases, and 3 bases stayed unmatched. There are 15 residues in the CDR3. Germline V gene lookup returns CDR1 MNHEY and CDR2 SMNVEV (reference sequence). CDR3 in amino acids: CASSLGTSGIYEQYV. The CDR3 DNA reads TGTGCCAGCAGTTTGGGGACTAGCGGGATATACGAGCAGTACGTC.

The count of this clone is one. In nucleotides, the CDR3 is TGCAGCGTTCCCGACATCGCTAACTATGGCTACACCTTC. This gives the protein CSVPDIANYGYTF. The chain couples TRBV29-1 to TRBJ1-2; no definite D call. Trimming left V 5 bases short and J 0 bases short, with 10 bases between. This CDR3 has 13 amino acids. The V gene's germline CDR1 is SQVTM and CDR2 ANQGSEA.

This chain connects TRBV5-1 to TRBJ2-1; 7 nucleotides agree with TRBD2. There are 17 residues in the CDR3. V lost 3 bases, J lost 8 bases, and 17 bases stayed unmatched. CDR1 SGHRS and CDR2 YFSETQ come from the germline V gene. CDR3 DNA: TGCGCCAGCAGCTACCAGACCACCCCCGCGGGAGTAGATGAGCAGTTCTTC. Residues: CASSYQTTPAGVDEQFF.

This sequence joins TRBV5-1 and TRBJ2-2, with TRBD1 identical over 11 bases. The CDR3 spans 15 residues. With V trimmed by 4 bases and J by 2 bases, 1 base remained unmatched. Germline V CDR1 and CDR2: SGHRS, YFSETQ. The chain's CDR3 is CASSGQGANTGELFF. The CDR3 DNA reads as TGCGCCAGCAGCGGACAGGGGGCAAACACCGGGGAGCTGTTTTTT.

The chain has TRBV30 and TRBJ1-5, with TRBD1 matching over 11 bases. CDR1 is GTSNPN and CDR2 is SVGIG in the germline V gene (reference sequence). CDR3 length: 15 residues. V shed 3 bases and J 3 bases; nucleotides not matched to a gene: 4. The CDR3 region has the DNA TGTGCCTGGAGGGAGGGACAGGGGGACAATCAGCCCCAGCATTTT. Protein: CAWREGQGDNQPQHF.

V is TRBV4-1 and J is TRBJ1-2, with unresolved D. V lost 3 bases to trimming and J lost 8 bases, with 19 bases between them. Germline values: CDR1 MGHRA, CDR2 YSYEKL. The CDR3 spans 15 residues. The CDR3 coding sequence is TGCGCCAGCAGCCATGGTGGGAGGGTATCGAAAGGCTACACCTTC. This codes for CASSHGGRVSKGYTF.

Only a few counts were recorded for this clone. This chain links TRBV5-1 with TRBJ1-1, with D unresolved. Trimming pared 4 bases from V and 3 bases from J, leaving 19 bases between. The CDR3 length is 16 residues. CDR1 is SGHRS, CDR2 YFSETQ, per germline. Here the CDR3 DNA reads TGCGCCAGCAGCCCGTCTGGTACCGGTACGCACACTGAAGCTTTCTTT. Protein product: CASSPSGTGTHTEAFF.

The chain has TRBV18 and TRBJ2-5; D uncertain. CDR1 and CDR2 (germline): KGHSH, LQKENI. V was pared by 4 bases and J by 5 bases, with 14 bases between. The CDR3 length is 14 residues. CDR3: CASSQERVQETQYF. For the CDR3, the DNA is TGTGCCAGCTCACAGGAGAGAGTCCAGGAGACCCAGTACTTC.

The rearrangement uses TRBV5-1 and TRBJ1-1; D unclear. Deletions cut 0 bases from V and 7 bases from J, with 16 bases between. From germline, CDR1 is SGHRS and CDR2 YFSETQ. This CDR3 region has 15 residues. The CDR3 loop reads CASSLGWREVDEAFF. The CDR3 DNA follows: TGCGCCAGCAGCTTGGGATGGAGGGAAGTAGATGAAGCTTTCTTT. The variable domain in full, with the rest retrieved from reference TRBV5-1 and TRBJ1-1, is KAGVTQTPRYLIKTRGQQVTLSCSPISGHRSVSWYQQTPGQGLQFLFEYFSETQRNKGNFPGRFSGRQFSNSRSEMNVSTLELGDSALYLCASSLGWREVDEAFFGQGTRLTVV.

The chain carries TRBV10-3 and TRBJ2-1; 7 nucleotides align to TRBD2. The CDR3 length is 14 residues. Trimming at V came to 7 bases and at J to 8 bases, leaving 11 bases not matched to a gene. Germline V gives CDR1 ENHRY, CDR2 SYGVKD. The CDR3 DNA reads as TGTGCCATCAACTCAGGGCATCGGGGGGATGAGCAGTTCTTC. Amino acids: CAINSGHRGDEQFF.

V gene TRBV29-1 combines with J gene TRBJ2-6; D might be TRBD2 (7 bases). This CDR3 comprises 21 residues. CDR1 is SQVTM, CDR2 ANQGSEA, per germline. Trimming removed 3 bases from V and 0 bases from J, with 27 bases in between. CDR3 nucleotide sequence: TGCAGCGTTGACCCCCCATCTCGCTACAGGGAGGGAGTCTCTGGGGCCAACGTCCTGACTTTC. This sequence encodes CSVDPPSRYREGVSGANVLTF. Full variable domain (outside the CDR3, taken from reference TRBV29-1 and TRBJ2-6): SAVISQKPSRDICQRGTSLTIQCQVDSQVTMMFWYRQQPGQSLTLIATANQGSEATYESGFVIDKFPISRPNLTFSTLTVSNMSPEDSSIYLCSVDPPSRYREGVSGANVLTFGAGSRLTVL.

The chain carries TRBV6-4 and TRBJ1-2; no clear D gene. Germline CDR1 is MRHNA and CDR2 is SNTAGT. Trimming took 6 bases from V and 3 from J, leaving 11 bases between them. The CDR3 loop spans 13 amino acids. The CDR3: CASSPESDYGYTF. CDR3 in DNA: TGTGCCAGCAGCCCGGAGTCGGACTATGGCTACACCTTC.

In its sample, this clone was seen once. Compared with germline, one end of the junction differs, possibly owing to a read error. The chain combines TRBV6-6 with TRBJ2-3; D is ambiguous. Germline V gene sequence: CDR1 MNHNY, CDR2 SVGAGI (reference sequence). This CDR3 region has 16 residues. CDR3 bases: TGTGCCAGCAGCTACTCAGGAGCGACGGGCACAGATACGCAGTATTTT. It codes for CASSYSGATGTDTQYF.

The rearrangement links TRBV11-2 to TRBJ2-7; maybe TRBD2 (6 bases). Germline-derived CDR1 and CDR2 are SGHAT and FQNNGV. The CDR3 totals 13 residues. V gave up 5 bases and J gave up 1 base, with 9 bases separating them. CDR3 sequence (DNA): TGTGCCAGCAGCCTCGGGACTTCCTACGAGCAGTACTTC. This codes for CASSLGTSYEQYF.

The chain recombines TRBV29-1 with TRBJ2-3; TRBD1 agrees at 9 bases. CDR3 length: 13 amino acids. Germline V gives CDR1 SQVTM, CDR2 ANQGSEA. Trimming at V came to 6 bases and at J to 3 bases, leaving 4 bases not matched to a gene. The CDR3 nucleotides read TGCAGCGTGACCGGACAGGGGACAGATACGCAGTATTTT. Translation gives CSVTGQGTDTQYF.

The rearrangement links TRBV11-2 to TRBJ2-3, with TRBD1 matching over 10 bases. CDR1 is SGHAT and CDR2 is FQNNGV in the germline V gene. V was clipped by 4 bases and J by 7 bases; unmatched bases: 5. CDR3 length equals 14 residues. The CDR3 protein is CASSSRQGANTQYF. The DNA of the CDR3 is TGTGCCAGCAGCTCCCGACAGGGGGCGAATACGCAGTATTTT.

The chain recombines TRBV30 with TRBJ2-7; 9 bases are shared with TRBD2. Germline loops: CDR1 GTSNPN, CDR2 SVGIG (reference sequence). This CDR3 region has 13 residues. Unmatched junction bases numbered 5, after V lost 5 bases and J lost 3 bases. The DNA for the CDR3 is TGTGCCTGGGGGTCTAGCGGGATCTACGAGCAGTACGTC. Protein sequence: CAWGSSGIYEQYV.

The CDR3 DNA is TGTGCCAGTATCTCCTATTATGGCGGAAACAATCAGCCCCAGCATTTT. It yields the protein CASISYYGGNNQPQHF. The rearrangement links TRBV19 to TRBJ1-5; no reliable D call. Germline V gene data show CDR1 as LNHDA and CDR2 as SQIVND (reference sequence). The CDR3 is 16 amino acids. V lost 7 bases and J lost 3, with 19 bases in between. Full variable domain (rest looked up from reference TRBV19 and TRBJ1-5): DGGITQSPKYLFRKEGQNVTLSCEQNLNHDAMYWYRQDPGQGLRLIYYSQIVNDFQKGDIAEGYSVSREKKESFPLTVTSAQKNPTAFYLCASISYYGGNNQPQHFGDGTRLSIL.

The J gene is TRBJ2-2, the V gene TRBV7-9; 7 bases match TRBD2. From germline, CDR1 is SEHNR and CDR2 FQNEAQ (reference sequence). This CDR3 contains 13 residues. The trim removed 4 bases at V and 6 bases at J, leaving 2 bases unmatched. The CDR3 is CASSSGLAGELFF. The CDR3 region has the DNA TGTGCCAGCAGCTCCGGACTAGCCGGGGAGCTGTTTTTT.

The chain carries TRBV19 and TRBJ1-2; D is undetermined. The CDR3 sequence is 16 residues long. Germline V gives CDR1 LNHDA, CDR2 SQIVND (reference sequence). Trimming left V 0 bases short and J 3 bases short, with 14 bases between. CDR3 nucleotide sequence: TGTGCCAGTAGTATAGATCGAAGAGGAGCCTACTATGGCTACACCTTC. Translating it yields CASSIDRRGAYYGYTF.

The V gene is TRBV9, the J gene TRBJ1-5; 7 bases align to TRBD1. There are 14 residues in the CDR3. Germline trimming cut 2 bases from V and 3 bases from J; bases unmatched to any gene: 2. Germline V gene sequence: CDR1 SGDLS, CDR2 YYNGEE. The CDR3: CASSVDRVNQPQHF. For the CDR3, the DNA is TGTGCCAGCAGCGTTGACAGGGTCAATCAGCCCCAGCATTTT.